The T cell receptor (beta chain) described here comes from a study of radiation and T cells in renal cell carcinoma (dated by TCRdb to the early 2020s). Background on the whole study: TCR beta sequencing covered over 50 samples in total, comprising some 26 tumors and some 27 peripheral blood samples. The last blood draw happened 4 weeks after radiation, timed to coincide with nephrectomy. Across all 53 samples, 4 million or so unique CDR3 nucleotide sequences encoding over 2.5 million unique CDR3 amino acid sequences were identified. Points the paper makes about the study in general: Because pretreatment tumor biopsies were not available, the study could not determine whether clonotypes were already present within the tumor at baseline. With a single-armed trial design, the study had no way to address how radiation dose or scheduling affects the TCR repertoire. In blood, the top tumor clonotypes increased between baseline and 2 weeks post-radiation and then shrank by 4 weeks, which suggests that tumor-resident clones expanded only transiently. Dynamics of the blood repertoire were not tracked past 4 weeks after treatment.

Ends trimmed: V by 6 bases, J by 1 base; bases unmatched to a gene: 9. The germline V gene encodes CDR1 MNHEY and CDR2 SVGAGI. The cysteine opens and the valine closes a CDR3 of 15 amino acids. The entry retains the CDR3 DNA only, 45 bases that are in frame from base 1. Points on this clone: No antigen is known for it. No much larger clonotype is one base removed from it; base qualities were not supplied.

The immunoSEQ kit was used, according to the manufacturer's recommendations, to generate TCR beta libraries from genomic DNA. To prepare the libraries, a first multiplex PCR with proprietary primers was run, followed by a second PCR that added unique barcodes, and a bead cleanup was done after each round. Each sample batch included a kit-provided positive control reaction and a negative control reaction. The final libraries were assessed on an Agilent 4200 TapeStation D1000 ScreenTape, pooled by volume, and quantified by qPCR. Sequencing ran on an Illumina NextSeq500 with a MidOutput 150-cycle cartridge, using 156 Read1 and 15 Index1 cycles with kit custom primers. The pooled library was loaded at 0.95 to 1 pM, with an approximately 21% PhiX control spiked in. As for how the authors treated the data: The vendor-processed data were analyzed in R, and a clonotype was defined as all T cells that share the same CDR3 nucleotide sequence. For clone abundance analyses, frequencies were normalized to the 10,000 most abundant clones in each sample. Before analysis, public T cell clones were removed, and these numbered fewer than five per sample on average. Tumor-enriched and baseline blood-enriched clonotypes were defined by at least a 32-fold difference in abundance between compartments. Clonotypes expanded or contracted between blood time points were identified with a beta-binomial differential abundance model. The Baroni-Urbani and Buser coefficient was used to measure tumor-blood repertoire similarity, and groups were compared with two-tailed Wilcoxon tests in R. As stored in TCRdb, this immuneACCESS dataset retains in-frame rearrangements with V and J assigned. A fraction of the clones does not appear; measured against another copy, unresolved V genes explain less than half of the discrepancy, and the remainder lacks a known reason. The V and J calls and clone size were taken over from that table, and D and trimming were inferred from the DNA. In all, the sample holds 65,000 or so clones, and roughly 80% of those were seen once. The ten largest clones add up to about 6.4% of the sample.

Read against the paper, the sample's time point label means: blood 4 weeks post-SBRT, at nephrectomy. This specimen's treatment or condition label, per the study, means: 15 Gy SBRT to primary tumor, nephrectomy 4 weeks later. Samples came from a clinical trial, in which primary renal cell carcinomas received 15 Gy stereotactic body radiation therapy followed by nephrectomy 4 weeks later. To track tumor-enriched clonotypes, serial peripheral blood was sampled from radiation-treated patients at baseline and at 2 weeks and 4 weeks after SBRT. Renal cell carcinoma with clear cell pathology was present in all patients. Genomic DNA for TCR sequencing was prepared using the QIAamp DNA Blood Mini Kit (Qiagen). Samples were included in the analyses only if all quality control checks were passed.

Sequences were derived from blood, sampled from a patient whose treatment included radiotherapy and nephrectomy. Recombination connected TRBV6-5 to TRBJ2-7; 7 junctional bases match TRBD1. This TCR was sampled from a man between 60 and 75 years old with renal cell carcinoma. The DNA reads as follows: TGTGCCAGCAGCCCCAGGGGGTACCCTTCCTACGAGCAGTACGTC. This is translated as CASSPRGYPSYEQYV.